One and the same sample provided the 30 T cell receptor beta chains below, sequenced in a study of graft-versus-host responses after intestinal transplantation. Sequenced by immunoSEQ multiplex PCR; TCRdb stores in-frame clones only, minus some. This table has more than 10,000 clones, around 30% appearing once. Irradiated stimulators labeled with violet dye, approximately 200,000 in number, were plated with approximately 200,000 CFSE-labeled responders. The sequenced sample was alloreactive CD8+ T cells from a mixed lymphocyte reaction culture, obtained before intestinal transplant. Documented subset: CFSE-low proliferating T cells sorted from roughly six-day pre-transplant mixed lymphocyte reaction (GvH or HvG direction). The receptors come from a human patient who received an intestinal transplant.

The chain has TRBV7-9 and TRBJ2-7, with D unclear. Germline V gene sequence: CDR1 SEHNR, CDR2 FQNEAQ (reference sequence). The CDR3 extends over 15 amino acids. V lost 1 base to trimming and J lost 0 bases, with 10 bases between them. CDR3 DNA sequence: TGTGCCAGCAGCTTAGACGCCTCACGCTCCTACGAGCAGTACTTC. It encodes CASSLDASRSYEQYF.

This clone is labeled as medium-sized (0.01 to 0.1%). This CDR3 is CASRGLEQGYTF. The CDR3 DNA sequence: TGCGCCAGCAGGGGACTCGAACAAGGCTACACCTTC. This rearrangement joins TRBV4-1 to TRBJ1-2, with D tentatively TRBD1 (5 bases). V gave up 6 bases and J gave up 8 bases, with 13 bases separating them. The germline V gene has CDR1 MGHRA and CDR2 YSYEKL. CDR3 length equals 12 residues.

This clone was recorded a few times. The genes are TRBV5-1 and TRBJ2-7; D assignment may be TRBD1 or TRBD2 (5 bases each). Per germline, CDR1 SGHRS and CDR2 YFSETQ. CDR3 length: 17 amino acids. V gave up 3 bases and J gave up 0 bases, with 19 bases separating them. The CDR3 loop is CASSSHLPGRRSYEQYF. CDR3 in DNA: TGCGCCAGCAGCTCGCACCTCCCGGGACGCCGCTCCTACGAGCAGTACTTC.

By share, this clone counts as medium-sized (0.01 to 0.1%). The rearrangement links TRBV10-3 to TRBJ2-7; TRBD1 might be the D (5 bases). The germline gives CDR1 ENHRY, CDR2 SYGVKD. The CDR3 covers 15 residues. Trimming pared 5 bases from V and 3 bases from J, leaving 17 bases between. The CDR3 DNA follows: TGTGCCATCAGTCCCTTCCGTAGGGGCATCTACGAGCAGTACTTC. Protein sequence: CAISPFRRGIYEQYF.

This clone was recorded once. V usage is TRBV5-4 and J usage is TRBJ2-2, with 7 bases matching TRBD2. This CDR3 spans 15 amino acids. J lost 3 bases, V lost 0 bases, and 2 bases had no gene match. Germline assignment: CDR1 SGHNT and CDR2 YYREEE (reference sequence). The chain's CDR3 is CASSLAGGYTGELFF. CDR3 DNA: TGTGCCAGCAGCTTGGCCGGGGGGTACACCGGGGAGCTGTTTTTT.

The CDR3 is CASRRTGGTKNIQYF. DNA for the CDR3: TGCGCCAGCAGGAGAACAGGGGGAACCAAAAACATTCAGTACTTC. This chain connects TRBV10-2 to TRBJ2-4, with 8 bases aligning to TRBD1. This CDR3 region has 15 residues. V lost 6 bases to trimming and J lost 2 bases; unmatched junction nucleotides: 6. The V gene's germline CDR1 is WSHSY and CDR2 SAAADI.

The chain employs TRBV7-3 and TRBJ2-7; the match to TRBD2 covers 9 bases. J lost 4 bases, V lost 3 bases, and 4 bases had no gene match. This CDR3 has 14 residues. Looked up from germline, CDR1 is SGHTA and CDR2 is FQGTGA. CDR3 residues: CASSFSGGAYEQYF. CDR3 DNA sequence: TGTGCCAGCAGCTTTAGCGGGGGAGCTTACGAGCAGTACTTC.

This clone was observed a few times. The chain uses TRBV6-5 and TRBJ1-2, with a tentative D call TRBD1 (6 bases). Trimming pared 0 bases from V and 7 bases from J, leaving 9 bases between. Germline loops: CDR1 MNHEY, CDR2 SVGAGI. This CDR3 is 13 amino acids long. The CDR3 reads CASSYSGAAGYTF. CDR3 in DNA: TGTGCCAGCAGTTACTCGGGGGCGGCTGGCTACACCTTC.

The chain uses TRBV19 and TRBJ2-5; D gene ambiguous. This CDR3 region has 13 residues. V lost 7 bases and J lost 4, with 13 bases in between. CDR1 and CDR2 (germline): LNHDA, SQIVND (reference sequence). CDR3 nucleotide sequence: TGTGCCAGTAACGATTGGCAGGCAGAGACCCAGTACTTC. It yields the protein CASNDWQAETQYF.

The chain is built from TRBV5-6 and TRBJ1-4; D perhaps matches TRBD1 (6 bases). Germline V lookup: CDR1 SGHDT, CDR2 YYEEEE. The CDR3 contains 16 residues. Trimming removed 1 base from V and 0 bases from J, with 10 bases in between. DNA for the CDR3: TGTGCCAGCAGCTTGAACAGGGTATCAACTAATGAAAAACTGTTTTTT. Amino acid sequence: CASSLNRVSTNEKLFF. Full variable domain (missing parts from reference TRBV5-6 and TRBJ1-4): DAGVTQSPTHLIKTRGQQVTLRCSPKSGHDTVSWYQQALGQGPQFIFQYYEEEERQRGNFPDRFSGHQFPNYSSELNVNALLLGDSALYLCASSLNRVSTNEKLFFGSGTQLSVL.

There are a few counts of this clone. This chain connects TRBV7-9 to TRBJ1-2, with D tentatively TRBD1 (5 bases). Looked up from germline, CDR1 is SEHNR and CDR2 is FQNEAQ (reference sequence). V lost 4 bases and J lost 4, with 10 bases in between. There are 13 residues in the CDR3. The CDR3 bases are TGTGCCAGCAGCTCCAGGGCTTCCTATGGCTACACCTTC. Translating gives CASSSRASYGYTF.

The chain employs TRBV5-1 and TRBJ2-7; D not resolved. Trimming left V 2 bases short and J 0 bases short, with 12 bases between. The CDR3 has 15 residues. The germline gives CDR1 SGHRS, CDR2 YFSETQ. The CDR3 DNA follows: TGCGCCAGCAGCTTTCACAAGGGTATCTCCTACGAGCAGTACTTC. Amino acids: CASSFHKGISYEQYF.

In its sample, this clone ranks as medium-sized (0.01 to 0.1%). The chain combines TRBV19 with TRBJ2-1; possibly TRBD2 for D (7 bases). Trimming cost V 8 bases and J 0 bases, with 14 bases left between them. Germline V gene lookup returns CDR1 LNHDA and CDR2 SQIVND (reference sequence). This CDR3 has 15 amino acids. CDR3 residues: CASARGGGSYNEQFF. The CDR3 coding sequence is TGTGCCAGTGCCCGAGGGGGGGGCTCCTACAATGAGCAGTTCTTC. Full variable domain (rest looked up from reference TRBV19 and TRBJ2-1): DGGITQSPKYLFRKEGQNVTLSCEQNLNHDAMYWYRQDPGQGLRLIYYSQIVNDFQKGDIAEGYSVSREKKESFPLTVTSAQKNPTAFYLCASARGGGSYNEQFFGPGTRLTVL.

V and J are TRBV29-1 and TRBJ2-7; TRBD1 aligns across 7 bases. Germline V CDR1 and CDR2: SQVTM, ANQGSEA. V was pared by 2 bases and J by 2 bases, with 3 bases of the junction left unmatched. This CDR3 has 13 amino acids. The CDR3 DNA reads TGCAGCGTTGAAACAGGGGTGACCTACGAGCAGTACTTC. Amino acid sequence: CSVETGVTYEQYF.

The chain carries TRBV11-2 and TRBJ1-5; D perhaps matches TRBD1 (6 bases). This CDR3 contains 13 residues. V was shortened by 3 bases and J by 5 bases, with 8 bases between the two germline ends. The germline gives CDR1 SGHAT, CDR2 FQNNGV. In DNA form, the CDR3 reads TGTGCCAGCAGCTTTACAGGGCATCAGCCCCAGCATTTT. This gives the protein CASSFTGHQPQHF.

The chain recombines TRBV7-3 with TRBJ2-7; D possibly uses TRBD1 or TRBD2 (5 bases each). The CDR3 totals 20 residues. Looked up from germline, CDR1 is SGHTA and CDR2 is FQGTGA. Trimming pared 2 bases from V and 2 bases from J, leaving 28 bases between. The DNA for the CDR3 is TGTGCCAGCAGCTTACGAGCCGGGACCGAGGCCCCACCGCGTACCTACGAGCAGTACTTC. Its translation: CASSLRAGTEAPPRTYEQYF.

This clone was found a few times. V is TRBV29-1 and J is TRBJ2-5, with 8 bases lining up with TRBD2. The J call could be wrong; TRBJ2-7 is a better fit for the DNA end. The germline V gene encodes CDR1 SQVTM and CDR2 ANQGSEA. The CDR3 runs 11 residues. The CDR3 DNA follows: TGCAGCGCGGGGGGGGCCTACGAGCAGTACTTC. Protein: CSAGGAYEQYF.

This clone qualifies as medium-sized. J is TRBJ2-1 and V is TRBV6-5, with 8 bases matching TRBD1. Unmatched junction bases numbered 9, after V lost 2 bases and J lost 9 bases. The germline V gene has CDR1 MNHEY and CDR2 SVGAGI. The CDR3 runs to 15 residues. CDR3 coding DNA: TGTGCCAGCAGTTACGTAGGACAGGGCAACTTTGAGCAGTTCTTC. Protein: CASSYVGQGNFEQFF.

This clone was detected a few times. This CDR3 is CASRLDRGLETQYF. DNA for the CDR3: TGTGCCAGCAGGTTGGACAGGGGGCTAGAGACCCAGTACTTC. The gene calls are TRBV7-9 and TRBJ2-5, with 11 bases fitting TRBD1. V lost 6 bases to trimming and J lost 4 bases; unmatched junction nucleotides: 4. From germline, CDR1 is SEHNR and CDR2 FQNEAQ (reference sequence). CDR3 length: 14 residues.

V is TRBV4-1 and J is TRBJ1-5; no clear D gene. Trimming stripped 5 bases from V and 0 bases from J, with 14 bases between. This CDR3 is built from 16 residues. Germline V CDR1 and CDR2: MGHRA, YSYEKL. CDR3 loop: CASSNRPGYSNQPQHF. CDR3 coding DNA: TGCGCCAGCAGCAATCGACCGGGATATAGCAATCAGCCCCAGCATTTT.

By sample fraction, this clone is medium-sized (0.01 to 0.1%). The gene calls are TRBV28 and TRBJ1-1; D is ambiguous. The CDR3 loop spans 14 amino acids. The V gene lost 1 base and the J gene lost 1 base, with 7 bases spanning the gap. From germline, CDR1 is MDHEN and CDR2 SYDVKM. The CDR3 coding sequence is TGTGCCAGCAGTTTATTCTCGGGGAACACTGAAGCTTTCTTT. Translation gives CASSLFSGNTEAFF.

The chain links TRBV19 to TRBJ1-2, with D maybe TRBD1 (5 bases). The CDR3 totals 13 residues. V was shortened by 3 bases and J by 3 bases, with 8 bases between the two germline ends. Per the germline V gene, CDR1 is LNHDA and CDR2 is SQIVND (reference sequence). The CDR3 region is CASSILGDYGYTF. The DNA of the CDR3 is TGTGCCAGTAGTATTTTGGGGGACTATGGCTACACCTTC. The whole variable domain, filled in from reference TRBV19 and TRBJ1-2, reads DGGITQSPKYLFRKEGQNVTLSCEQNLNHDAMYWYRQDPGQGLRLIYYSQIVNDFQKGDIAEGYSVSREKKESFPLTVTSAQKNPTAFYLCASSILGDYGYTFGSGTRLTVV.

This clone was recorded a few times. The CDR3 spells CASSPGQGGYEQYF. The CDR3 bases are TGTGCCAGCAGCCCCGGACAGGGGGGCTACGAGCAGTACTTC. The chain carries TRBV6-6 and TRBJ2-7, with 10 bases lining up with TRBD1. The CDR3 has 14 residues. CDR1 MNHNY and CDR2 SVGAGI come from the germline V gene (reference sequence). The V and J ends lost 6 bases and 3 bases, in that order; junction bases with no gene match: 5.

Only a few counts were recorded for this clone. The genes are TRBV2 and TRBJ2-7; 14 positions match TRBD2. The CDR3 is 14 amino acids. Per the germline V gene, CDR1 is SNHLY and CDR2 is FYNNEI. Trimming at V came to 9 bases and at J to 0 bases, leaving 1 base not matched to a gene. This CDR3 reads CASGTSGSSYEQYF. The CDR3 DNA sequence: TGTGCCAGTGGGACTAGCGGGAGCTCCTACGAGCAGTACTTC.

This clone was found a few times. V usage is TRBV29-1 and J usage is TRBJ1-2; the match to TRBD1 covers 10 bases. Germline loops: CDR1 SQVTM, CDR2 ANQGSEA. V lost 7 bases and J lost 8; bases outside the gene matches: 4. The CDR3 spans 11 residues. In nucleotides, the CDR3 is TGCAGCGCCGGGACAGGGGAAGGCTACACCTTC. Encoded protein: CSAGTGEGYTF. Combining the CDR3 with reference TRBV29-1 and TRBJ1-2 gives the whole variable domain SAVISQKPSRDICQRGTSLTIQCQVDSQVTMMFWYRQQPGQSLTLIATANQGSEATYESGFVIDKFPISRPNLTFSTLTVSNMSPEDSSIYLCSAGTGEGYTFGSGTRLTVV.

The chain has TRBV6-5 and TRBJ2-1; 8 nucleotides agree with TRBD2. Germline CDR1 reads MNHEY; CDR2 reads SVGAGI. The CDR3 runs to 16 residues. The V gene end was trimmed by 0 bases and the J gene end by 7 bases; junction bases not matched to a gene: 8. This chain's CDR3 is CASSYSRGRPGNEQFF. Written as DNA, the CDR3 is TGTGCCAGCAGTTACTCGCGCGGGAGGCCGGGAAATGAGCAGTTCTTC.

The sample holds a few counts of this clone. This chain joins TRBV7-9 and TRBJ2-1, with 7 positions matching TRBD2. Trimming removed 5 bases from V and 8 bases from J; junction bases left unmatched: 3. The CDR3 extends over 12 amino acids. CDR1 SEHNR and CDR2 FQNEAQ come from the germline V gene (reference sequence). CDR3 loop: CASSPRGDEQFF. The DNA for the CDR3 is TGTGCCAGCAGCCCACGGGGGGATGAGCAGTTCTTC. Drawing the rest from reference TRBV7-9 and TRBJ2-1, the complete variable domain is DTGVSQNPRHKITKRGQNVTFRCDPISEHNRLYWYRQTLGQGPEFLTYFQNEAQLEKSRLLSDRFSAERPKGSFSTLEIQRTEQGDSAMYLCASSPRGDEQFFGPGTRLTVL.

This clone appeared a few times. The rearrangement joins TRBV6-9 to TRBJ2-7; 7 bases line up with TRBD1. The CDR3 runs to 13 residues. Germline V gene data show CDR1 as MNHGY and CDR2 as SVAAGI. After removal of 8 bases from V and 1 base from J, the junction contained 5 bases not matched to a gene. In DNA form, the CDR3 reads TGTGCCAGCTCCCCGGGACAGTCCTACGAGCAGTACTTC. Its protein is CASSPGQSYEQYF.

This clone was observed a few times. The chain has TRBV7-9 and TRBJ2-5; D is undetermined. The V gene lost 5 bases and the J gene lost 1 base, with 2 bases spanning the gap. This CDR3 has 11 amino acids. CDR1 and CDR2 (germline): SEHNR, FQNEAQ (reference sequence). This CDR3 is CASSLQETQYF. In DNA, the CDR3 is TGTGCCAGCAGCCTCCAAGAGACCCAGTACTTC.

This clone counts as medium-sized (0.01 to 0.1%). V gene TRBV6-5 combines with J gene TRBJ1-3; no firm D call. The CDR3 length is 16 residues. Germline V gene data show CDR1 as MNHEY and CDR2 as SVGAGI. The V end was cut by 2 bases, the J end by 0 bases, with 11 bases between. CDR3 nucleotide sequence: TGTGCCAGCAGTTACGGGTCCACCTACTCTGGAAACACCATATATTTT. Translating it yields CASSYGSTYSGNTIYF.